Included here is one T cell receptor (beta chain) sequence, with context. The antigen is not known. Each donor was healthy, and each was a bone marrow donor. This specimen belongs to a study of cytomegalovirus exposure and HLA in healthy donors. Study conclusions and caveats: In a later analysis, approximately 15,000 TCR beta sequences were associated with HLA alleles at 0.05 false discovery rate. Most observed TCR sequences were rare, whereas some public TCRs were detected in many donors.

PCR involved 60 Vbeta and 13 Jbeta primers. The data were produced by immunoSEQ multiplex PCR, yet TCRdb's version contains in-frame clones alone and is incomplete. The sample lists approximately 88,000 clones, roughly 80% seen once, with 1.3% to 1.5% in the top ten. Germline loops: CDR1 SGHDT, CDR2 YYEEEE. The CDR3 contains 11 residues. The V gene lost 1 base and the J gene lost 5 bases, with 3 bases spanning the gap. This chain links TRBV5-6 with TRBJ2-5; D unclear. The sequenced material came from PBMCs. The TCR comes from a male donor in good health and CMV-seronegative. CDR3 sequence (DNA): TGTGCCAGCAGCTTGCGGGAGACCCAGTACTTC. This translates into CASSLRETQYF.